The sequence of this T cell receptor (beta chain) was determined in a study of T cells in Graves' hyperthyroidism and ophthalmopathy. For the study at large: Peripheral blood collection took place at initial diagnosis, before any treatment.

Study-level points and caveats: Patients with ophthalmopathy were separated from those with stable hyperthyroidism by a 13 V-J model.

Graves' hyperthyroidism is called stable when ophthalmopathy does not progress within 18 months. In its sample, this clonotype was seen once. Its cognate antigen is unknown. RNA transcripts were the template for amplifying TCR beta CDR3 regions. RT-PCR in the first round (using the HTBI primer set) targeted the TCR CDR3. Using its own MiXCR run on the multiplex PCR reads, TCRdb lists one record per CDR3 protein. Of 800,000 or so distinct CDR3 sequences detected, over 35% appear once; the ten largest clones hold roughly 8.3%. This CDR3 contains 16 residues. V was pared by 4 bases and J by 7 bases, with 8 bases of the junction left unmatched. The germline V gene encodes CDR1 SGHNT and CDR2 YYREEE (reference sequence).

Sequencing was done on a sample of blood. J is TRBJ2-5 and V is TRBV5-4, with 15 positions matching TRBD2. This sequence was found in a man aged 18-30 years with Graves' hyperthyroidism. The CDR3 here is CASSPRTSGGAGTQYF. The CDR3 DNA sequence: TGTGCCAGCAGCCCCCGGACTAGCGGGGGGGCTGGGACCCAGTACTTC.